This TCR beta chain was captured in a study of blood T cells in healthy people across ages. Whole-study findings and limits: Unknown CMV status may confound age-related changes in expanded clones. TCR beta diversity, measured per million T cells, fell in a roughly linear way with age.

The donors, aged roughly 6 to 95, were healthy Caucasians from Russia. The total RNA that was extracted per sample amounted to at least 5 micrograms. Germline loops: CDR1 SQVTM, CDR2 ANQGSEA. This CDR3 has 15 amino acids. The V gene lost 2 bases and the J gene lost 2 bases, with 16 bases spanning the gap. Primed by a sample-barcoded 5' primer and a J-beta primer mix, a second PCR proceeded for roughly 7 to 11 cycles. MiXCR was run by TCRdb on the 5' RACE reads, yielding one entry per CDR3 protein. The sample yields fewer than 700,000 distinct CDR3 sequences, roughly 43% seen once. This clonotype was detected a few times. What it binds is unknown.

Material: blood. The sequence was obtained from a man older than 75 in good health. This chain joins TRBV29-1 and TRBJ2-7, with D maybe TRBD2 (5 bases). CDR3 residues: CSVESGSGVTYEQYF. CDR3 DNA sequence: TGCAGCGTTGAATCGGGGAGCGGAGTTACCTACGAGCAGTACTTC.